The 21 T cell receptor beta chains presented below share a single source sample, sequenced in a study of Ad26.COV2.S vaccination and SARS-CoV-2 variants. The sample's treatment: 15 to 20 received Ad26.COV2.S at low or high dose, single or two shots; five or six received placebo; per-sample allocation not given. The study sampled participants on day 63 after the first vaccine or placebo injection. Assay used: immunoSEQ multiplex PCR; TCRdb lists only in-frame clones, some missing. The sample lists roughly 400,000 clones; around 90% were seen once. The material sequenced was peripheral blood, taken in a trial of Ad26.COV2.S vaccine versus placebo. The origin of the receptors is a person between 18 and 65 years old who received the Ad26.COV2.S COVID-19 vaccine or a placebo.

CDR3 region: CSVGSLNNYGYTF. The CDR3 bases are TGCAGCGTCGGGTCCCTGAATAACTATGGCTACACCTTC. The chain joins TRBV29-1 to TRBJ1-2; no definite D call. V lost 6 bases, J lost 1 base, and 12 bases lay in between. This CDR3 is built from 13 residues. CDR1 SQVTM and CDR2 ANQGSEA come from the germline V gene.

This CDR3 reads CASSSGPFGEQYF. CDR3 nucleotide sequence: TGTGCCAGCAGTTCGGGACCGTTCGGGGAGCAGTACTTC. This chain joins TRBV6-5 and TRBJ2-7; D possibly matches TRBD1 or TRBD2 (5 bases each). V lost 4 bases, J lost 7 bases, and 14 bases lay in between. The CDR3 length is 13 residues. Germline V gives CDR1 MNHEY, CDR2 SVGAGI.

The genes are TRBV27 and TRBJ2-1; 9 bases align to TRBD2. This CDR3 region has 15 residues. Germline V gene sequence: CDR1 MNHEY, CDR2 SMNVEV (reference sequence). Losses at the gene ends were 3 bases for V and 8 bases for J; bases not matched to a gene: 8. Here the CDR3 reads CASSFLAGARYEQFF. CDR3 in DNA: TGTGCCAGCAGTTTTTTAGCGGGAGCGAGATATGAGCAGTTCTTC.

This chain uses TRBV6-5 with TRBJ1-2, with D uncertain. Germline V lookup: CDR1 MNHEY, CDR2 SVGAGI. The CDR3 has 10 amino acids. Here the CDR3 DNA reads TGTGCAACGGAGGACTATGGCTACACCTTC. It translates to CATEDYGYTF.

The chain joins TRBV18 to TRBJ1-1; D is perhaps TRBD1 (5 bases). The germline V gene has CDR1 KGHSH and CDR2 LQKENI. The germline V and J ends were trimmed by 2 bases and 0 bases, with 7 bases remaining between them. The CDR3 totals 14 residues. The CDR3 reads CASSPGAVNTEAFF. The CDR3 bases are TGTGCCAGCTCACCAGGGGCGGTGAACACTGAAGCTTTCTTT.

The chain is built from TRBV7-9 and TRBJ2-2; D may be TRBD2 (5 bases). From germline, CDR1 is SEHNR and CDR2 FQNEAQ (reference sequence). V lost 2 bases and J lost 3, with 7 bases in between. The CDR3 totals 14 residues. The DNA for the CDR3 is TGTGCCAGCAGCTTACCGGGGTACACCGGGGAGCTGTTTTTT. Its translation: CASSLPGYTGELFF.

V gene TRBV27 combines with J gene TRBJ2-5, with 7 bases aligning to TRBD2. V was pared by 5 bases and J by 3 bases, with 6 bases of the junction left unmatched. The CDR3 runs 14 residues. CDR1 and CDR2 from the germline V gene are MNHEY and SMNVEV (reference sequence). The CDR3 DNA follows: TGTGCCAGCAGTCTTCTAGCGGAGAAAGAGACCCAGTACTTC. Its translation is CASSLLAEKETQYF.

There are a few counts of this clone. V and J are TRBV4-2 and TRBJ2-2; 7 bases agree with TRBD2. The CDR3 runs to 15 residues. V was pared by 2 bases and J by 3 bases, with 3 bases of the junction left unmatched. Germline loops: CDR1 LGHNA, CDR2 YNFKEQ. This CDR3 is CASSQSLADTGELFF. The CDR3 DNA sequence: TGTGCCAGCAGCCAATCTCTAGCGGACACCGGGGAGCTGTTTTTT.

The chain joins TRBV10-3 to TRBJ1-3; no reliable D call. CDR1 and CDR2 from the germline V gene are ENHRY and SYGVKD. This CDR3 contains 14 residues. V lost 5 bases and J 2 bases, leaving 10 bases between the germline ends. The CDR3 DNA reads TGTGCCATCAGTAACAATAGCCCTGGAAACACCATATATTTT. Amino acid sequence: CAISNNSPGNTIYF.

The chain couples TRBV12-3 or TRBV12-4 to TRBJ2-7; maybe TRBD1 (6 bases). This CDR3 contains 13 residues. V lost 3 bases to trimming and J lost 3 bases, with 9 bases between them. The CDR3 protein is CASSLAGDYEQYF. CDR3 DNA sequence: TGTGCCAGCAGTTTGGCAGGGGACTACGAGCAGTACTTC.

With regard to this clone: Other DNA sequences in the same sample also yield this CDR3. The V and J genes are TRBV15 and TRBJ2-5; D is unclear. Deletions cut 0 bases from V and 2 bases from J, with 10 bases between. CDR1 and CDR2 from the germline V gene are LNHNV and YYDKDF (reference sequence). This CDR3 region has 15 residues. The CDR3 nucleotides are TGTGCCACCAGCAGAGATCCCGGACCGCAAGAGACCCAGTACTTC. Protein sequence: CATSRDPGPQETQYF.

Comments on this clone: The junction does not match germline at one end; this may be a read error. This chain joins TRBV7-7 and TRBJ2-1, with 14 bases matching TRBD2. The CDR3 covers 15 residues. Per germline, CDR1 SSHAT and CDR2 FNYEAQ (reference sequence). DNA of the CDR3: TGTGCTAGCAGCTATACCGGGACTAGCGGGAGTCAGCAGTTCTTC. Amino acid sequence: CASSYTGTSGSQQFF.

The V gene is TRBV29-1, the J gene TRBJ2-7; 8 bases are shared with TRBD2. The germline gives CDR1 SQVTM, CDR2 ANQGSEA. V lost 3 bases and J lost 3; bases outside the gene matches: 7. The CDR3 contains 14 residues. Here the CDR3 reads CSVEPAAGGYEQYF. CDR3 coding DNA: TGCAGCGTTGAGCCGGCGGCGGGGGGCTACGAGCAGTACTTC.

This chain uses TRBV28 with TRBJ2-5; the D gene is possibly TRBD2 (5 bases). Germline CDR1 MDHEN, CDR2 SYDVKM. V lost 2 bases and J lost 2, with 12 bases in between. This CDR3 comprises 15 residues. The CDR3 here is CASSLGRHIQETQYF. The CDR3, as DNA: TGTGCCAGCAGTTTAGGGAGACATATTCAAGAGACCCAGTACTTC.

The chain uses TRBV15 and TRBJ2-1; D is uncertain. The length of the CDR3 is 13 residues. CDR1 is LNHNV and CDR2 is YYDKDF in the germline V gene (reference sequence). Deletions cut 5 bases from V and 6 bases from J, with 11 bases between. This CDR3 is CATSFDPGNEQFF. CDR3 bases: TGTGCCACCAGCTTTGACCCGGGCAATGAGCAGTTCTTC.

This chain joins TRBV5-1 and TRBJ2-5; tentatively, D is TRBD1 or TRBD2 (5 bases each). The CDR3 consists of 14 residues. The V end was cut by 4 bases, the J end by 2 bases, with 12 bases between. CDR1 is SGHRS, CDR2 YFSETQ, per germline. CDR3 sequence reads: CASSPGTLQETQYF. The CDR3 bases are TGCGCCAGCAGCCCCGGGACGCTTCAAGAGACCCAGTACTTC.

The chain has TRBV27 and TRBJ2-7; D gene unclear. The CDR3 has 14 amino acids. Per germline, CDR1 MNHEY and CDR2 SMNVEV (reference sequence). Trimming shortened V by 5 bases and J by 2 bases, and 13 bases separated the two germline ends. The CDR3: CASSGRRPTYEQYF. CDR3 bases: TGTGCCAGCAGTGGGCGCAGGCCCACCTACGAGCAGTACTTC.

The V call is TRBV24-1, the J call TRBJ2-1; TRBD1 agrees at 10 bases. In germline, CDR1 is KGHDR, CDR2 SFDVKD. The CDR3 is 16 amino acids. V gave up 2 bases and J gave up 5 bases; unmatched junction bases: 5. The CDR3 here is CATSDWGQGQDNEQFF. CDR3 sequence (DNA): TGTGCCACCAGTGATTGGGGACAGGGGCAGGACAATGAGCAGTTCTTC.

V is TRBV2 and J is TRBJ2-7; 7 positions match TRBD2. The CDR3 consists of 15 residues. Germline V gene sequence: CDR1 SNHLY, CDR2 FYNNEI. J was trimmed by 3 bases and V by 5 bases; bases with no gene match: 10. The CDR3 coding sequence is TGTGCCAGCAGTTCCTCCGCGGGAGTGGGCTACGAGCAGTACTTC. This gives the protein CASSSSAGVGYEQYF.

The gene calls are TRBV9 and TRBJ2-6, with a tentative D call TRBD1 (6 bases). V was cut by 0 bases and J by 4 bases, with 11 bases left in between. The germline V gene has CDR1 SGDLS and CDR2 YYNGEE. The CDR3 runs 16 residues. The CDR3 sequence is CASSVEGTRGANVLTF. DNA of the CDR3: TGTGCCAGCAGCGTAGAAGGGACAAGGGGGGCCAACGTCCTGACTTTC. The variable domain in full, with the rest retrieved from reference TRBV9 and TRBJ2-6, is DSGVTQTPKHLITATGQRVTLRCSPRSGDLSVYWYQQSLDQGLQFLIQYYNGEERAKGNILERFSAQQFPDLHSELNLSSLELGDSALYFCASSVEGTRGANVLTFGAGSRLTVL.

The chain employs TRBV19 and TRBJ2-7; 10 bases match TRBD1. After removal of 3 bases from V and 3 bases from J, the junction contained 5 bases not matched to a gene. This CDR3 is built from 15 residues. Per germline, CDR1 LNHDA and CDR2 SQIVND (reference sequence). In DNA form, the CDR3 reads TGTGCCAGTAGTATTAGACAGGGGGCTTACTACGAGCAGTACTTC. Residues: CASSIRQGAYYEQYF.